The T cell receptor (beta chain) described here comes from a study of blood T cell repertoires in COVID-19. Assay: immunoSEQ multiplex PCR; the TCRdb copy retains only in-frame clones and omits some. The sample lists around 140,000 clones, around 84% occurring once. Sequencing was performed on peripheral blood. This TCR was recovered from a man aged 55 to 69 with active or convalescent COVID-19.

Here the CDR3 reads CASSFLTSAYNEQFF. The CDR3 coding sequence is TGTGCCAGCAGTTTCCTGACTAGCGCTTACAATGAGCAGTTCTTC. The chain links TRBV27 to TRBJ2-1; 8 bases agree with TRBD2. The CDR3 spans 15 residues. Trimming at V came to 3 bases and at J to 4 bases, leaving 5 bases not matched to a gene. Germline CDR1 is MNHEY and CDR2 is SMNVEV (reference sequence).